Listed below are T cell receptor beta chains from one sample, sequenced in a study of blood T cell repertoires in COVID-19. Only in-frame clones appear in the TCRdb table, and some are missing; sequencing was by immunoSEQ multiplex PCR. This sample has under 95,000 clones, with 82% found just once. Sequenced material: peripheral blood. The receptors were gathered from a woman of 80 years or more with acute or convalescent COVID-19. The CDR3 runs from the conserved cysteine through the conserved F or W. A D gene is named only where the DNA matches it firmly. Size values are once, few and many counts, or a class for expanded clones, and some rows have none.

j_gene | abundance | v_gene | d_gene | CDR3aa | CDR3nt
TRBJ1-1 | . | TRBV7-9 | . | CASSPRGRGANTEAFF | TGTGCCAGCAGCCCACGCGGGCGGGGGGCGAACACTGAAGCTTTCTTT
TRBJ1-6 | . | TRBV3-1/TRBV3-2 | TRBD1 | CASSQDPRQGAGSPLHF | TGTGCCAGCAGCCAAGATCCGAGACAGGGGGCCGGCTCACCCCTCCACTTT
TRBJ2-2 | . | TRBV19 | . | CASSIGAVGLGELFF | TGTGCCAGTAGTATAGGGGCTGTGGGTTTAGGGGAGCTGTTTTTT
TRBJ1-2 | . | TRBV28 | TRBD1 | CASGLRQGIGYGYTF | TGTGCCAGCGGCCTCAGACAGGGGATCGGCTATGGCTACACCTTC
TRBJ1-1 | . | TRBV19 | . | CAAQRRGDTEAFF | TGTGCCGCCCAGCGGCGGGGGGACACTGAAGCTTTCTTT
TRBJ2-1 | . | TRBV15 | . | CATSRDRAGLYNEQFF | TGTGCCACCAGCAGAGATCGGGCGGGACTCTACAATGAGCAGTTCTTC
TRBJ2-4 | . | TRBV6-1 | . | CASSESDRMRDIQYF | TGTGCCAGCAGTGAATCAGACAGGATGAGGGACATTCAGTACTTC
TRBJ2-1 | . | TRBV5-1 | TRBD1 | CASSLEGQGSNEQFF | TGCGCCAGCAGCTTGGAGGGACAGGGGTCCAATGAGCAGTTCTTC
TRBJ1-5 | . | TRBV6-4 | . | CASSSAGTLYSNQPQHF | TGTGCCAGCAGTTCTGCCGGGACACTTTATAGCAATCAGCCCCAGCATTTT
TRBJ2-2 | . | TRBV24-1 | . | CATRGTPTGELFF | TGTGCCACTCGCGGGACCCCCACCGGGGAGCTGTTTTTT
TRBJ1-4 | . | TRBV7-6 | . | CASSPRQGYEKLFF | TGTGCCAGCAGCCCCCGGCAGGGGTATGAAAAACTGTTTTTT
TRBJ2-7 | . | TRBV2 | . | CASMTGGPYEQYF | TGTGCCAGCATGACAGGAGGACCCTACGAGCAGTACTTC
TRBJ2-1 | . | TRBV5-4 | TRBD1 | CASRWTGGNEQFF | TGTGCCAGCAGATGGACAGGGGGGAATGAGCAGTTCTTC
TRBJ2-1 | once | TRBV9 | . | CASSADSYNEQFF | TGTGCCAGCAGCGCGGACAGCTACAATGAGCAGTTCTTC
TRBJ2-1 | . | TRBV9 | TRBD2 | CASSVTTSGGVNEQFF | TGTGCCAGCAGCGTAACGACTAGCGGGGGGGTCAATGAGCAGTTCTTC
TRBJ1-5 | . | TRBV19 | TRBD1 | CASEPGQGNQPQHF | TGTGCCAGTGAACCGGGACAGGGCAATCAGCCCCAGCATTTT
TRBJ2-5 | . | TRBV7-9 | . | CASSLDQVVETQYF | TGTGCCAGCAGCTTAGATCAGGTGGTAGAGACCCAGTACTTC
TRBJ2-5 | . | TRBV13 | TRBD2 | CASSSGRIAGGETQYF | TGTGCCAGCAGCTCCGGGAGGATAGCGGGAGGTGAGACCCAGTACTTC
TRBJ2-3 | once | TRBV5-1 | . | CASVPLTGEAQYF | TGCGCCAGCGTCCCCTTAACGGGGGAGGCGCAGTATTTT
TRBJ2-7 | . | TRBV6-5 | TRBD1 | CASSSGQHYEQYF | TGTGCCAGCAGTTCGGGACAGCACTACGAGCAGTACTTC
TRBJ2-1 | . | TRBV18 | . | CASSPGGYNEQFF | TGTGCCAGCTCACCCGGGGGCTACAATGAGCAGTTCTTC
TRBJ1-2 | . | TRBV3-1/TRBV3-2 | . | CASSQETRGWYTF | TGTGCCAGCAGCCAAGAAACGAGAGGATGGTACACCTTC
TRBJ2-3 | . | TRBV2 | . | CASSVQGHSTDTQYF | TGTGCCAGCAGTGTTCAGGGACATAGCACAGATACGCAGTATTTT
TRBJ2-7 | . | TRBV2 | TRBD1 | CASSDGYGQGSPYEQYF | TGTGCCAGCAGTGATGGTTACGGACAGGGGTCCCCCTACGAGCAGTACTTC
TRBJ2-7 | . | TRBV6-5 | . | CASSYSTRPSGDGLYF | TGTGCCAGCAGTTACTCGACTCGCCCCTCAGGGGATGGGCTGTACTTC
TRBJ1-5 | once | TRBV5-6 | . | CASSLGVYSNQPQHF | TGTGCCAGCAGCCTAGGGGTTTATAGCAATCAGCCCCAGCATTTT
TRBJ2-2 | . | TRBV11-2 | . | CASSLSTAGELFF | TGTGCCAGCAGCTTATCTACGGCCGGGGAGCTGTTTTTT
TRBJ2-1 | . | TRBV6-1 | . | CASSEALPGSEQFF | TGTGCCAGCAGTGAAGCGCTTCCGGGGAGTGAGCAGTTCTTC